Listed here is a single T cell receptor (beta chain). Its antigen has not been determined. No base quality values were provided; no much bigger clone lies one nucleotide off. The trim is 6 bases for V and 5 bases for J, with a gap of 10 bases between the germline ends. The cysteine opens and the phenylalanine closes a CDR3 of 12 amino acids. Left in the record is the CDR3 DNA by itself, 36 bases read in frame from the first base. CDR1 and CDR2 are read off the germline V gene (reference sequence) as LGHDT and YNNKEL. TCRbeta CDR3 regions were amplified from genomic DNA using the immunoSEQ Assay, a bias-controlled multiplex PCR. Per the original workflow: The number of nucleated cells in each sample was estimated by amplification of reference gene primers within the assay. Sequence reads were collapsed and filtered to measure the absolute abundance of every unique TCRbeta CDR3 rearrangement. Productive Simpson clonality was computed per sample as the square root of Simpson's diversity index over productive rearrangements. What TCRdb holds here is the immuneACCESS table cut down to in-frame rearrangements. Part of the clones is not present; checked against another copy, under half of the missing clones reflect an unresolved V gene, and the others are unexplained. The V and J calls and clone size were taken over from that table, and D and trimming were inferred from the DNA. This sample holds about 130,000 clones; more than 70% were observed only once. Of the sample, approximately 3% falls within the top ten clones.

This entry is derived from a study of blood T cell repertoires in COVID-19 (dated by TCRdb to 2020 to 2021). Regarding the complete study: Collaborator samples came from the United States, Italy and Spain and covered acute and convalescent phases of COVID-19. The material from the prospective study consisted of cDNA or gDNA derived from T cells, B-cell-depleted T cells, or PBMCs. Deeply sampled blood TCRbeta repertoires from subjects exposed to, actively infected with, or recovered from COVID-19 were included in the dataset. The repertoires were released in a freely available public database meant as a resource for research on the immune response to SARS-CoV-2. The samples were drawn from two sources: the first 160 participants of the ongoing ImmuneRACE study, and 950 to 1,500 subjects contributed by 6 global collaborators. Sample metadata almost always included a de-identified subject ID, COVID-19 status, age in years and sex. Where available, HLA class I and class II types were taken from metadata supplied by the sample provider and were not determined by assay-based typing. Here is what the overall study found, with its caveats: Clinical and demographic metadata were provided uncurated, with the amount varying by source and participant.

One collaborating source in Seattle enrolled patients while the patients were actively infected and followed the patients over time throughout the course of disease. The collaborating institutions used their own protocols to collect whole blood in K2EDTA tubes. For TCRbeta analysis, collaborator samples were shipped as frozen whole blood, as isolated PBMCs, or as DNA extracted from either sample type. The V and J segments used are TRBV3-1 (or the pseudogene TRBV3-2) and TRBJ2-5, with no D gene named confidently. The sequencing input was peripheral blood. The source is a woman older than 75 with COVID-19, enrolled during active disease. Here is the DNA: TGTGCCAGCAGTCTTATCGAGGAGACCCAGTACTTC. It translates to CASSLIEETQYF.